This TCR beta chain was sequenced during a study of cytomegalovirus exposure and HLA in healthy donors. The PCR made use of 60 Vbeta and 13 Jbeta primers. The data were produced by immunoSEQ multiplex PCR, yet TCRdb's version contains in-frame clones alone and is incomplete. The sample carries roughly 190,000 clones, about four fifths recorded once. The CDR3 totals 15 residues. Per germline, CDR1 SGHRS and CDR2 YFSETQ. Trimming at V came to 4 bases and at J to 5 bases, leaving 11 bases not matched to a gene. The material sequenced was PBMCs. The TCR sequence derives from a woman aged 45-59 years in good health and CMV-seronegative. The rearrangement links TRBV5-1 to TRBJ2-7; 8 nucleotides align to TRBD1. The CDR3 bases are TGCGCCAGCAGCCCTAACAGGGGGACGTCCGACGAGCAGTACTTC. The encoded protein is CASSPNRGTSDEQYF.